This T cell receptor (beta chain) stems from a study of beta chain features in type 1 diabetes. Of note for this clone: Its antigen is not identified.

General study points: Shorter TCRB CDR3s, moderately but significantly so, marked every one of the four CD4+ subsets in Type 1 diabetes patients. In comparison with healthy donors, patients had naive, central memory and Treg TCRB repertoires that appeared more similar.

The CDR3 loop spans 19 amino acids. V shed 5 bases, J shed 5 bases, and the junction held 15 bases outside the gene matches. Per germline, CDR1 SGHAT and CDR2 FQDESV (reference sequence). Expressed TCRB transcripts were sequenced, since all the RNA that had been isolated was reverse transcribed. Libraries were prepared by immunoSEQ multiplex PCR; TCRdb keeps only in-frame clonotypes and omits some of them. Altogether about 16,000 clones are present, 55% being singletons, with the ten largest covering around 0.48%. This TCR was sampled from a woman aged 18-29 years in good health. The sample consisted of stem cell memory CD4+ T cells from blood. This rearrangement joins TRBV11-1 to TRBJ2-3; 14 bases are a match to TRBD2. CDR3 sequence: CASSPRSLGLAGVRDTQYF. In DNA, the CDR3 is TGTGCCAGCAGCCCCAGAAGTCTGGGACTAGCGGGAGTTAGAGATACGCAGTATTTT.